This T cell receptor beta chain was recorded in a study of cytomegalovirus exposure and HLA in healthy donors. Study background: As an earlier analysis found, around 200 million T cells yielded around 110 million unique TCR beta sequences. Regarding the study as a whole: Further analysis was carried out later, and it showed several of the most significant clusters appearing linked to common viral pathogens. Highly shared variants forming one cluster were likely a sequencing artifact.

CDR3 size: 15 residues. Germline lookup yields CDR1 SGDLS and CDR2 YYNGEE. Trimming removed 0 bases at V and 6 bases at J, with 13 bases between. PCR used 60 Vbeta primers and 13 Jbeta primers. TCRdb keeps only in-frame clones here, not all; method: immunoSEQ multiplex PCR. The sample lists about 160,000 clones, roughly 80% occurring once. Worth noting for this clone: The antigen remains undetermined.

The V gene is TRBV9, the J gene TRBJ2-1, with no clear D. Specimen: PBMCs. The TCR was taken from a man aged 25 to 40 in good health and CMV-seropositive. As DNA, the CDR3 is TGTGCCAGCAGCGTAGCCGACCGGGTTTTCAATGAGCAGTTCTTC. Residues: CASSVADRVFNEQFF.